Listed here are 26 T cell receptor beta chains from one sample, sequenced in a study of shared clonotypes between healthy human individuals. Naive CD8 cells were CD45RO-negative, positively selected for CCR7, excluding terminally differentiated effector memory CD45RA+ cells. Some clones are missing from TCRdb's copy, which holds only in-frame ones; the method was immunoSEQ multiplex PCR. The sample shows some 2,100,000 clones, about 93% of them seen only once. What was sequenced was naive CD8+ T cells from PBMCs. Source of these receptors: a man aged 18-30 years in good health. Some clones in this sample may be carry-over from other donors' samples.

The chain combines TRBV7-3 with TRBJ2-7; perhaps TRBD1 as D (6 bases). Trimming pared 5 bases from V and 2 bases from J, leaving 13 bases between. This CDR3 comprises 14 residues. Germline CDR1 is SGHTA and CDR2 is FQGTGA. CDR3 DNA sequence: TGTGCCAGCAGCCCAGGGACACATCCCTACGAGCAGTACTTC. Translated, it gives CASSPGTHPYEQYF.

Worth noting for this clone: The sample holds other DNA sequences that translate to the same CDR3. The rearrangement links TRBV30 to TRBJ2-7, with 9 bases aligning to TRBD1. The CDR3 length is 13 residues. V was clipped by 3 bases and J by 4 bases; unmatched bases: 4. Germline assignment: CDR1 GTSNPN and CDR2 SVGIG (reference sequence). This chain's CDR3 is CAWRGTGLYEQYF. The CDR3 DNA is TGTGCCTGGAGGGGGACAGGGCTTTACGAGCAGTACTTC.

The chain uses TRBV9 and TRBJ2-4; D gene uncertain. The CDR3 runs to 16 residues. Trimming removed 4 bases from V and 3 bases from J, with 17 bases in between. Germline CDR1 SGDLS, CDR2 YYNGEE. This CDR3 reads CASSPPTGVGKNIQYF. The CDR3 DNA sequence: TGTGCCAGCAGCCCGCCGACTGGAGTGGGCAAAAACATTCAGTACTTC. Looking up the rest from reference TRBV9 and TRBJ2-4 gives the full variable domain: DSGVTQTPKHLITATGQRVTLRCSPRSGDLSVYWYQQSLDQGLQFLIQYYNGEERAKGNILERFSAQQFPDLHSELNLSSLELGDSALYFCASSPPTGVGKNIQYFGAGTRLSVL.

V gene TRBV2 combines with J gene TRBJ2-2, with TRBD2 as a possible D gene (5 bases). Trimming stripped 0 bases from V and 1 base from J, with 12 bases between. The CDR3 has 17 residues. Germline assignment: CDR1 SNHLY and CDR2 FYNNEI. The CDR3 DNA reads as TGTGCCAGCAGTGAAGCGCTTATGAGGGAGAACACCGGGGAGCTGTTTTTT. It codes for CASSEALMRENTGELFF.

This rearrangement joins TRBV28 to TRBJ2-1; D gene uncertain. The CDR3 consists of 15 residues. The ends were cut back, 4 bases at V and 5 bases at J, with 15 bases in the middle. Germline assignment: CDR1 MDHEN and CDR2 SYDVKM. CDR3 bases: TGTGCCAGCAGTTCCCCCTTGGATGGGCACAATGAGCAGTTCTTC. Its translation is CASSSPLDGHNEQFF.

The rearrangement uses TRBV27 and TRBJ2-7; D may be TRBD1 (5 bases). CDR1 and CDR2 from the germline V gene are MNHEY and SMNVEV (reference sequence). The CDR3 consists of 14 residues. V gave up 3 bases and J gave up 0 bases, with 9 bases separating them. CDR3: CASSFYQGSYEQYF. The CDR3 DNA is TGTGCCAGCAGTTTTTATCAGGGCTCCTACGAGCAGTACTTC.

The CDR3 here is CASNLGLADTQYF. The CDR3 DNA follows: TGTGCCAGCAATTTGGGCCTAGCAGATACGCAGTATTTT. The V call is TRBV28, the J call TRBJ2-3, with D unclear. The V end lost 7 bases, the J end lost 4 bases, and 12 bases lay between the germline ends. CDR1 MDHEN and CDR2 SYDVKM come from the germline V gene. The CDR3 extends over 13 amino acids.

The sample holds one count of this clone. The chain has TRBV4-3 and TRBJ2-2; 11 bases map to TRBD2. The CDR3 consists of 19 residues. Germline V gene lookup returns CDR1 LGHNA and CDR2 YSLEER. V lost 0 bases and J lost 4; bases outside the gene matches: 10. This CDR3 reads CASSQDLSTSGMGTGELFF. CDR3 sequence (DNA): TGCGCCAGCAGCCAAGACCTATCGACTAGCGGGATGGGCACCGGGGAGCTGTTTTTT.

J is TRBJ2-1 and V is TRBV5-1, with a possible D match to TRBD1 (6 bases). V lost 0 bases and J lost 6, with 13 bases in between. This CDR3 is 15 amino acids long. Germline-derived CDR1 and CDR2 are SGHRS and YFSETQ. The CDR3 protein is CASSLDRVATNEQFF. In nucleotides, the CDR3 is TGCGCCAGCAGCTTGGACAGGGTGGCCACCAATGAGCAGTTCTTC. The full variable domain, its missing parts supplied by reference TRBV5-1 and TRBJ2-1, is KAGVTQTPRYLIKTRGQQVTLSCSPISGHRSVSWYQQTPGQGLQFLFEYFSETQRNKGNFPGRFSGRQFSNSRSEMNVSTLELGDSALYLCASSLDRVATNEQFFGPGTRLTVL.

V and J are TRBV28 and TRBJ2-7; D is uncertain. The germline CDR1 and CDR2 sequences are MDHEN and SYDVKM. V shed 3 bases and J shed 2 bases, with 8 bases lying between them. This CDR3 is 13 amino acids long. The CDR3 protein is CASSFRETYEQYF. In nucleotides, the CDR3 is TGTGCCAGCAGTTTTAGAGAAACCTACGAGCAGTACTTC.

Turning to this clone: Other DNA variants within this sample encode the same CDR3. The chain uses TRBV7-9 and TRBJ1-1; D gene ambiguous. There are 12 residues in the CDR3. Trimming stripped 6 bases from V and 3 bases from J, with 8 bases between. Germline CDR1 and CDR2: SEHNR and FQNEAQ (reference sequence). The CDR3 DNA reads TGTGCCAGCAGTCTGGGGTACACTGAAGCTTTCTTT. Translated, it gives CASSLGYTEAFF.

This chain uses TRBV2 with TRBJ2-5; 10 bases agree with TRBD2. The CDR3 length is 15 residues. Germline V CDR1 and CDR2: SNHLY, FYNNEI. With 3 bases clipped from V and 2 bases from J, the junction kept 3 bases outside the gene matches. CDR3 nucleotides: TGTGCCAGCAGTGACCCAGCGGGAGGGCAAGAGACCCAGTACTTC. It translates to CASSDPAGGQETQYF.

This clone appeared a few times. This sequence joins TRBV18 and TRBJ2-1; 7 bases match TRBD2. CDR3 length equals 17 residues. V was clipped by 4 bases and J by 6 bases; unmatched bases: 15. Per germline, CDR1 KGHSH and CDR2 LQKENI. CDR3 in DNA: TGTGCCAGCTCACTGGAGTGGGTTGGGAGGGCCTCCAATGAGCAGTTCTTC. Encoded protein: CASSLEWVGRASNEQFF. The full variable domain, rest sourced from reference TRBV18 and TRBJ2-1, is NAGVMQNPRHLVRRRGQEARLRCSPMKGHSHVYWYRQLPEEGLKFMVYLQKENIIDESGMPKERFSAEFPKEGPSILRIQQVVRGDSAAYFCASSLEWVGRASNEQFFGPGTRLTVL.

This clone appeared a single time. CDR3 in amino acids: CASGLGMGTGELFF. The DNA for the CDR3 is TGTGCCAGCGGATTGGGGATGGGCACCGGGGAGCTGTTTTTT. The rearrangement uses TRBV28 and TRBJ2-2; D gene unclear. Per the germline V gene, CDR1 is MDHEN and CDR2 is SYDVKM. This CDR3 is built from 14 residues. The ends were cut back, 8 bases at V and 4 bases at J, with 14 bases in the middle.

DNA of the CDR3: TGTGCCAGCAGCGCCTTAGACAGGTACCAAGAGACCCAGTACTTC. Amino acids: CASSALDRYQETQYF. The rearrangement links TRBV7-9 to TRBJ2-5; TRBD1 is a possible D gene (6 bases). Germline-derived CDR1 and CDR2 are SEHNR and FQNEAQ (reference sequence). The CDR3 totals 15 residues. With 5 bases removed from V and 0 bases from J, the gap between germline ends came to 13 bases.

CDR3 loop: CASSPIRDGTYNEQFF. The CDR3 nucleotides read TGTGCCAGCAGCCCTATCCGGGACGGCACCTACAATGAGCAGTTCTTC. The chain couples TRBV13 to TRBJ2-1; D may be TRBD1 or TRBD2 (5 bases each). Germline CDR1 is PRHDT and CDR2 is FYEKMQ (reference sequence). V lost 5 bases and J 2 bases, leaving 16 bases between the germline ends. The CDR3 runs to 16 residues.

For this clone: The sample carries other DNA sequences with the same CDR3. This rearrangement joins TRBV28 to TRBJ1-5; weak D call: TRBD1 (5 bases). V was clipped by 6 bases and J by 0 bases, with 12 bases between them. Germline loops: CDR1 MDHEN, CDR2 SYDVKM. CDR3 length: 15 amino acids. The DNA for the CDR3 is TGTGCCAGCAGCCTCTACAGGTATAGCAATCAGCCCCAGCATTTT. Its translation is CASSLYRYSNQPQHF.

Points on this clone: This sample includes further DNA sequences coding for the same CDR3. This chain joins TRBV15 and TRBJ2-5; D is perhaps TRBD1 or TRBD2 (5 bases each). Germline values: CDR1 LNHNV, CDR2 YYDKDF (reference sequence). This CDR3 is 15 amino acids long. V lost 0 bases, J lost 1 base, and 9 bases lay in between. The DNA of the CDR3 is TGTGCCACCAGCAGAGATAGAGGGACCCAAGAGACCCAGTACTTC. Translation gives CATSRDRGTQETQYF.

CDR3 coding DNA: TGCGCCAGCAGGAGTAGCGGGTCCGGGTACGAGCAGTACTTC. It specifies CASRSSGSGYEQYF. This chain links TRBV5-1 with TRBJ2-7; 7 positions match TRBD2. V was clipped by 5 bases and J by 4 bases; unmatched bases: 9. This CDR3 comprises 14 residues. The germline CDR1 and CDR2 sequences are SGHRS and YFSETQ.

The chain carries TRBV19 and TRBJ1-5; TRBD1 matches at 7 bases. The trim removed 5 bases at V and 7 bases at J, leaving 11 bases unmatched. This CDR3 is built from 15 residues. Germline V gene sequence: CDR1 LNHDA, CDR2 SQIVND (reference sequence). The CDR3 DNA reads TGTGCCAGTAGTCACATGCCAGGGGGTGGACAGCCCCAGCATTTT. Encoded protein: CASSHMPGGGQPQHF.

This chain uses TRBV5-4 with TRBJ2-5; 12 positions match TRBD1. This CDR3 is built from 16 residues. The V and J ends lost 0 bases and 3 bases, in that order; junction bases with no gene match: 3. Germline V lookup: CDR1 SGHNT, CDR2 YYREEE (reference sequence). The CDR3 nucleotides are TGTGCCAGCAGCTTGGTGGGGACAGGGGGCGAAGAGACCCAGTACTTC. Translating gives CASSLVGTGGEETQYF.

The chain carries TRBV5-1 and TRBJ2-7; no reliable D call. CDR3 size: 15 residues. The germline CDR1 and CDR2 sequences are SGHRS and YFSETQ. Trimming stripped 1 base from V and 2 bases from J, with 13 bases between. CDR3 in amino acids: CASSLSESGPYEQYF. CDR3 DNA: TGCGCCAGCAGCTTGTCGGAGAGTGGGCCCTACGAGCAGTACTTC. The full variable domain, in which reference TRBV5-1 and TRBJ2-7 provide the parts outside the CDR3, is KAGVTQTPRYLIKTRGQQVTLSCSPISGHRSVSWYQQTPGQGLQFLFEYFSETQRNKGNFPGRFSGRQFSNSRSEMNVSTLELGDSALYLCASSLSESGPYEQYFGPGTRLTVT.

As concerns this clone: A far larger clone is a single base away, which makes a read error likely. The same CDR3 also results from other DNA sequences found in this sample. The V and J genes are TRBV5-6 and TRBJ1-1; a possible D gene is TRBD1 (6 bases). The CDR3 runs to 13 residues. CDR1 is SGHDT, CDR2 YYEEEE, per germline. The V end lost 2 bases, the J end lost 1 base, and 6 bases lay between the germline ends. The CDR3 is CASSLGGNTEAFF. The CDR3 DNA reads TGTGCCAGCAGCTTAGGGGGGAACACTGAAGCTTTCTTT.

CDR3 nucleotides: TGCGCCAGCAGCCATGAACCGGGGCCCTCCTACGAGCAGTACTTC. Amino acid sequence: CASSHEPGPSYEQYF. The chain recombines TRBV4-1 with TRBJ2-7; D might be TRBD1 or TRBD2, each matching 5 bases. The length of the CDR3 is 15 residues. Trimming took off 3 bases at V and 0 bases at J, with 12 bases between the two ends. The germline CDR1 and CDR2 sequences are MGHRA and YSYEKL.

The gene calls are TRBV27 and TRBJ2-7; TRBD1 might be the D (5 bases). Germline assignment: CDR1 MNHEY and CDR2 SMNVEV (reference sequence). This CDR3 is built from 14 residues. Trimming removed 3 bases from V and 2 bases from J, with 11 bases in between. The CDR3 DNA is TGTGCCAGCAGTTTTAGGGGTTCCCCCTACGAGCAGTACTTC. It is translated as CASSFRGSPYEQYF.

Turning to this clone: Other DNA sequences in this specimen translate into the identical CDR3. The V and J genes are TRBV4-1 and TRBJ2-1; TRBD2 agrees at 10 bases. V gave up 4 bases and J gave up 3 bases; unmatched junction bases: 3. This CDR3 spans 15 amino acids. Germline V gene sequence: CDR1 MGHRA, CDR2 YSYEKL. The CDR3 DNA is TGCGCCAGCAGCCGACTAGCGGGCCTCTACAATGAGCAGTTCTTC. Protein product: CASSRLAGLYNEQFF.